The 20 T cell receptor beta chains below come from one sample, sequenced in a study of siplizumab effects on memory and regulatory T cells. TCRdb's table, derived via immunoSEQ multiplex PCR, lists solely in-frame clones and lacks some. The sample includes about 52,000 clones, about 97% seen only once; the top ten take about 0.6%. The sample was naive CD4+ T cells sorted from blood. These receptors originate from a human donor in good health.

The V call is TRBV7-3, the J call TRBJ1-1; D gene unclear. V lost 5 bases and J lost 0, with 7 bases in between. This CDR3 has 13 amino acids. Germline loops: CDR1 SGHTA, CDR2 FQGTGA. CDR3 bases: TGTGCCAGCAGCCCCGGGATGAACACTGAAGCTTTCTTT. It yields the protein CASSPGMNTEAFF.

The V call is TRBV7-9, the J call TRBJ2-3; D unclear. Trimming cost V 0 bases and J 5 bases, with 6 bases left between them. CDR1 SEHNR and CDR2 FQNEAQ come from the germline V gene (reference sequence). This CDR3 is built from 13 residues. CDR3: CASSLALRDTQYF. The DNA for the CDR3 is TGTGCCAGCAGCTTAGCGCTGAGAGATACGCAGTATTTT.

V gene TRBV30 combines with J gene TRBJ1-2, with a tentative D call TRBD1 (5 bases). The ends were cut back, 1 base at V and 2 bases at J, with 11 bases in the middle. Germline CDR1 reads GTSNPN; CDR2 reads SVGIG (reference sequence). The CDR3 totals 14 residues. CDR3 region: CAWSDGGTNYGYTF. The CDR3 DNA is TGTGCCTGGAGTGATGGGGGAACCAACTATGGCTACACCTTC. Drawing the rest from reference TRBV30 and TRBJ1-2, the complete variable domain is SQTIHQWPATLVQPVGSPLSLECTVEGTSNPNLYWYRQAAGRGLQLLFYSVGIGQISSEVPQNLSASRPQDRQFILSSKKLLLSDSGFYLCAWSDGGTNYGYTFGSGTRLTVV.

The CDR3 loop is CASTVQAGQYKYF. DNA of the CDR3: TGTGCCAGCACCGTACAAGCGGGACAATATAAGTATTTT. The V and J genes are TRBV6-1 and TRBJ2-3; D might be TRBD2 (7 bases). The germline V and J ends were trimmed by 7 bases and 13 bases, with 21 bases remaining between them. CDR1 MNHNS and CDR2 SASEGT come from the germline V gene. The CDR3 covers 13 residues.

CDR3 coding DNA: TGTGCCAGCAGCTCGTCCAGTTCGGGAAACACCATATATTTT. Translated, it gives CASSSSSSGNTIYF. The gene calls are TRBV5-6 and TRBJ1-3, with D unclear. CDR3 length: 14 amino acids. V was cut by 3 bases and J by 4 bases, with 11 bases left in between. CDR1 and CDR2 (germline): SGHDT, YYEEEE.

The rearrangement uses TRBV5-1 and TRBJ2-6; D may be TRBD2 (5 bases). CDR3 length equals 15 residues. Germline V gives CDR1 SGHRS, CDR2 YFSETQ. V shed 4 bases and J shed 0 bases, with 8 bases lying between them. The CDR3 is CASSVGSSGANVLTF. The CDR3 nucleotides read TGCGCCAGCAGCGTAGGGAGCTCTGGGGCCAACGTCCTGACTTTC.

This clone was recorded only once. V and J are TRBV5-4 and TRBJ2-2, with a weak D call TRBD2 (6 bases). The V end was cut by 1 base, the J end by 7 bases, with 8 bases between. The CDR3 sequence is 13 residues long. Germline CDR1 is SGHNT and CDR2 is YYREEE (reference sequence). The CDR3 region is CASSLRRDGELFF. The CDR3 nucleotides are TGTGCCAGCAGCTTGAGGCGGGACGGGGAGCTGTTTTTT.

The rearrangement links TRBV7-2 to TRBJ2-7, with TRBD1 matching over 8 bases. V trimming: 0 bases; J trimming: 7 bases; junction bases outside the gene matches: 5. CDR1 is SGHTA and CDR2 is FQGNSA in the germline V gene. This CDR3 spans 14 amino acids. This CDR3 reads CASSLAGTGREQYF. The CDR3, as DNA: TGTGCCAGCAGCTTAGCCGGGACAGGTCGGGAGCAGTACTTC.

The chain carries TRBV6-6 and TRBJ2-1, with TRBD2 matching over 8 bases. The germline V gene encodes CDR1 MNHNY and CDR2 SVGAGI (reference sequence). The J segment lost 6 bases and the V segment lost 0 bases, leaving 4 bases of the junction unmatched. The CDR3 consists of 15 residues. DNA of the CDR3: TGTGCCAGCAGTTACTCTTCTAGCGGGCTCAATGAGCAGTTCTTC. As protein: CASSYSSSGLNEQFF.

The V and J genes are TRBV20-1 and TRBJ2-5; unclear D gene. Between the trimmed V and J ends, which lost 3 bases and 5 bases, there was a span of 7 bases. The CDR3 is 11 amino acids. Germline CDR1 DFQATT, CDR2 SNEGSKA (reference sequence). CDR3 in DNA: TGCAGTGCTAGTGTTCGGGAGACCCAGTACTTC. This codes for CSASVRETQYF.

The V gene is TRBV4-1, the J gene TRBJ1-2; tentative D call: TRBD1 (6 bases). V was cut by 1 base and J by 8 bases, with 14 bases left in between. This CDR3 is built from 14 residues. CDR1 MGHRA and CDR2 YSYEKL come from the germline V gene. The CDR3 region is CASSQVPGARGYTF. As DNA, the CDR3 is TGCGCCAGCAGCCAAGTGCCGGGGGCCAGGGGCTACACCTTC.

This chain links TRBV5-1 with TRBJ2-7; D is possibly TRBD1 (5 bases). The V gene lost 2 bases and the J gene lost 5 bases, with 11 bases spanning the gap. The CDR3 is 13 amino acids. CDR1 and CDR2 (germline): SGHRS, YFSETQ. The CDR3 loop is CASSFNRGHEQYF. As DNA, the CDR3 is TGCGCCAGCAGCTTCAATAGGGGCCACGAGCAGTACTTC.

The table lists this clone with a count of one. V usage is TRBV30 and J usage is TRBJ2-7, with D uncertain. V was shortened by 0 bases and J by 5 bases, with 14 bases between the two germline ends. Germline V gene lookup returns CDR1 GTSNPN and CDR2 SVGIG (reference sequence). The CDR3 loop spans 14 amino acids. CDR3 loop: CAWSVSRLLDEQYF. The CDR3 DNA reads as TGTGCCTGGAGTGTATCCAGGCTCCTGGACGAGCAGTACTTC.

The chain uses TRBV7-3 and TRBJ2-7; 8 bases match TRBD2. Germline CDR1 SGHTA, CDR2 FQGTGA. This CDR3 comprises 15 residues. V shed 2 bases, J shed 2 bases, and the junction held 5 bases outside the gene matches. CDR3 sequence reads: CASSLDSGSPYEQYF. For the CDR3, the DNA is TGTGCCAGCAGCTTAGACAGCGGGAGCCCCTACGAGCAGTACTTC.

The chain is built from TRBV12-5 and TRBJ1-5, with 9 bases lining up with TRBD1. The germline CDR1 and CDR2 sequences are LGHNT and FRNRAP. The CDR3 runs to 14 residues. Germline trimming cut 6 bases from V and 6 bases from J; bases unmatched to any gene: 6. The CDR3 sequence is CASGLTGGSQPQHF. CDR3 sequence (DNA): TGTGCTAGTGGCCTTACAGGGGGCAGTCAGCCCCAGCATTTT.

The chain has TRBV12-5 and TRBJ2-1; TRBD1 or TRBD2 may be the D gene (6 bases each). The CDR3 consists of 11 residues. CDR1 LGHNT and CDR2 FRNRAP come from the germline V gene. Between the trimmed V and J ends, which lost 0 bases and 15 bases, there was a span of 9 bases. This CDR3 is CASGLVQGGFF. CDR3 nucleotides: TGTGCTAGTGGTTTGGTACAGGGAGGGTTCTTC.

The chain uses TRBV28 and TRBJ1-4; D is possibly TRBD1 (6 bases). The CDR3 runs to 15 residues. V gave up 1 base and J gave up 8 bases, with 14 bases separating them. The germline V gene encodes CDR1 MDHEN and CDR2 SYDVKM. The CDR3 DNA reads TGTGCCAGCAGTTTATCAGGGCAGGGGCGGGAAAAACTGTTTTTT. Residues: CASSLSGQGREKLFF.

The chain carries TRBV30 and TRBJ1-1, with a weak D call TRBD1 (5 bases). Deletions cut 3 bases from V and 7 bases from J, with 12 bases between. CDR3 length: 12 residues. Germline V lookup: CDR1 GTSNPN, CDR2 SVGIG (reference sequence). CDR3 loop: CAWSHGGFEAFF. The CDR3 DNA follows: TGTGCCTGGAGCCATGGGGGGTTTGAAGCTTTCTTT.

The gene calls are TRBV7-9 and TRBJ1-5; the D is unclear. Deletions cut 3 bases from V and 5 bases from J, with 8 bases between. Germline V gene lookup returns CDR1 SEHNR and CDR2 FQNEAQ (reference sequence). The CDR3 sequence is 13 residues long. The CDR3 here is CASSLRKDQPQHF. As DNA, the CDR3 is TGTGCCAGCAGCTTGAGAAAAGATCAGCCCCAGCATTTT. The complete variable domain, with remaining parts taken from reference TRBV7-9 and TRBJ1-5, reads DTGVSQNPRHKITKRGQNVTFRCDPISEHNRLYWYRQTLGQGPEFLTYFQNEAQLEKSRLLSDRFSAERPKGSFSTLEIQRTEQGDSAMYLCASSLRKDQPQHFGDGTRLSIL.

The V and J genes are TRBV6-5 and TRBJ1-5; 8 bases match TRBD1. Per the germline V gene, CDR1 is MNHEY and CDR2 is SVGAGI. The V gene end was trimmed by 7 bases and the J gene end by 5 bases; junction bases not matched to a gene: 7. This CDR3 has 14 residues. The CDR3 spells CASISDRVDQPQHF. The CDR3 DNA reads TGTGCCAGCATTTCGGACAGGGTGGATCAGCCCCAGCATTTT.